This is a list of T cell receptor beta chains from one sample in a study of shared clonotypes between healthy human individuals. Assay: immunoSEQ multiplex PCR; the TCRdb copy retains only in-frame clones and omits some. The sample gives 950,000 to 1,300,000 clones, about 80% of which show up once; roughly 1.4% is in the top ten. Sample: memory CD4+ T cells sorted from blood. The receptors come from a man aged 18 to 29 in good health. The conserved cysteine and the conserved F or W are not part of the CDR3 here.

V gene,J gene,CDR3 protein
TRBV6-4,TRBJ2-7,ASSDSSGTVQY
TRBV30,TRBJ1-2,AWKRQGANYGYT
TRBV4-1,TRBJ1-4,ASSQQGTSNEKLF
TRBV6-6,TRBJ1-2,ASRLAQGTGGYT
TRBV7-9,TRBJ1-1,ASSLRGQGGSGQAF
TRBV5-1,TRBJ1-1,ASSRDGGWGGTEAF
TRBV5-4,TRBJ1-5,ASSPRARGRDQPQH
TRBV28,TRBJ1-4,ASSHGTVNEKLF
TRBV27,TRBJ1-2,ASSSGGGYT
TRBV6-1,TRBJ1-2,ASSEAQGAHYGYT
TRBV10-1,TRBJ2-5,ASSPLAGGQETQY
TRBV6-1,TRBJ1-2,ASSEGWVNYGYT
TRBV9,TRBJ1-2,ASSVGSGGQGLNYGYT
TRBV14,TRBJ1-1,ASSLQENTEAF
TRBV7-2,TRBJ2-4,ASSGTSHIQY
TRBV4-1,TRBJ2-5,ASSQDPSLAGGAPQETQY
TRBV7-2,TRBJ2-1,ASSFDHSYNEQF
TRBV30,TRBJ2-5,AWSPGLPQETQY
TRBV7-2,TRBJ1-1,ASSLGRNTEAF
TRBV7-9,TRBJ2-5,ASSSRTGSETQY
TRBV29-1,TRBJ2-3,SVGTGTDTQY
TRBV4-1,TRBJ2-3,ASSNTLAGTDTQY
TRBV5-4,TRBJ2-3,ASSPGLAGNTDTQY
TRBV6-6,TRBJ2-7,ASSYSDGSYEQY
TRBV7-6,TRBJ2-1,ASSPTSGGNNEQF
TRBV4-1,TRBJ2-5,ASSQGLFETQY
TRBV9,TRBJ2-7,ASSVVSGRRSYEQY
TRBV29-1,TRBJ2-3,SVGVAGVPDTQY
TRBV4-3,TRBJ2-7,ASSQDLPPGDEQY
TRBV28,TRBJ2-5,ASTTMKDRGETQY
TRBV5-4,TRBJ1-2,ASSSSDGTGIYGYT
TRBV6-1,TRBJ1-1,AITGTNTEAF
TRBV5-6,TRBJ2-2,ASSSGQATGELF
TRBV19,TRBJ1-2,ASVNRVGGYT
TRBV19,TRBJ2-2,ASSRTGLNTGELF
TRBV5-1,TRBJ1-2,ASSGDISNYGYT
TRBV6-1,TRBJ1-2,ASRAQGSGYT
TRBV12-5,TRBJ1-2,ASGLVQGDGYT
TRBV10-3,TRBJ1-2,AISGAGLTSYGYT
TRBV30,TRBJ2-4,AWSGRAKNIQY